This T cell receptor beta chain is drawn from a study of blood T cell repertoires in COVID-19. Grouping used clinical history reported by participants in a survey and questionnaire. Trimming took 0 bases from V and 4 from J, leaving 14 bases between them. The germline V gene encodes CDR1 LNHNV and CDR2 YYDKDF (reference sequence). CDR3 size: 16 residues. Profiling relied on immunoSEQ multiplex PCR, and the TCRdb table lists in-frame clones only, not all of them. The sample consists of approximately 160,000 clones, 84% of them appearing once. This receptor was obtained from a woman in her 50s who had recovered from COVID-19. Material: PBMCs or T cells enriched from blood (not recorded which). V and J are TRBV15 and TRBJ2-3; TRBD2 might be the D (5 bases). CDR3 DNA sequence: TGTGCCACCAGCAGAGATTTAGGGAGCCGCGCAGATACGCAGTATTTT. Its translation is CATSRDLGSRADTQYF.